The rows below give T cell receptor beta chains drawn from one sample of a study of blood T cell repertoires in COVID-19. Using immunoSEQ multiplex PCR, the repertoire was profiled, and TCRdb retains in-frame clones only, with some absent. The table includes almost 35,000 clones, 80% detected once. The specimen was peripheral blood. Receptors were obtained from a man at least 80 years old with acute or convalescent COVID-19. Both conserved end residues are part of each CDR3. The D gene is left open where the match is weak. The size entry is marked missing in some rows and otherwise reads once, few, many or a size class.

TRBJ2-3 . 15 TRBV5-1 . TGCGCCAGCAGCTTGGCCTCCGGGAGTGGGGATACGCAGTATTTT CASSLASGSGDTQYF
TRBJ1-1 . 14 TRBV5-1 . TGCGCCAGCAGCTTGTTGGTGGGGGGCACTGAAGCTTTCTTT CASSLLVGGTEAFF
TRBJ1-3 . 17 TRBV27 . TGTGCCAGCAGTTTATCGGATGGGAGATACTCTGGAAACACCATATATTTT CASSLSDGRYSGNTIYF
TRBJ1-4 TRBD1 15 TRBV6-6 few TGTGCCAGCAGGGGTGCGACAGGGTCTGCTGAAAAACTGTTTTTT CASRGATGSAEKLFF
TRBJ2-7 TRBD2 16 TRBV10-3 . TGTGCCATCAGTGAGGGGGGGACTAGCGGGATTCGTGAGCAGTACTTC CAISEGGTSGIREQYF
TRBJ1-2 . 14 TRBV6-5 . TGTGCCAGCAGAGACGTTATAGGGGTCTATGGCTACACCTTC CASRDVIGVYGYTF
TRBJ1-1 . 15 TRBV6-5 . TGTGCCAGCAGGTCCGGAGGGCGGATGAACACTGAAGCTTTCTTT CASRSGGRMNTEAFF
TRBJ2-5 TRBD1 16 TRBV7-2 . TGTGCCAGCAGCTTTCGCGGCAGGGGGCATCAAGAGACCCAGTACTTC CASSFRGRGHQETQYF
TRBJ2-2 TRBD1 16 TRBV5-1 once TGCGCCAGCAGCAGAGGACAGGGGGCGAACACCGGGGAGCTGTTTTTT CASSRGQGANTGELFF
TRBJ2-5 TRBD2 13 TRBV7-3 . TGTGCCAGCAGCCGGACTAGTCAAGAGACCCAGTACTTC CASSRTSQETQYF
TRBJ2-1 TRBD1 15 TRBV7-9 . TGTGCCAGCAGCTTTTGGACAGGTGACTACAATGAGCAGTTCTTC CASSFWTGDYNEQFF
TRBJ1-1 . 13 TRBV6-2/TRBV6-3 . TGTGCCAGCAGTTACGTGGGGCACACTGAAGCTTTCTTT CASSYVGHTEAFF
TRBJ1-3 . 17 TRBV3-1/TRBV3-2 . TGTGCCAGCAGCCAAGGGGGGGGACGGGACTCTGGAAACACCATATATTTT CASSQGGGRDSGNTIYF
TRBJ2-1 TRBD2 17 TRBV2 . TGTGCCAGCAGTGAAAGCGGGAGGGCTTACGAAGACAATGAGCAGTTCTTC CASSESGRAYEDNEQFF
TRBJ2-1 TRBD1 17 TRBV29-1 . TGCAGCGCCCCGGTGGTAGGGGGCGATTATGGTTCCAATGAGCAGTTCTTC CSAPVVGGDYGSNEQFF
TRBJ2-7 . 15 TRBV9 once TGTGCCAGCAGCGTAGGGATCGGGAGCTCCTACGAGCAGTACTTC CASSVGIGSSYEQYF
TRBJ1-5 TRBD1 18 TRBV6-2/TRBV6-3 . TGTGCCAGCAGTTATCGCCGGGACAGGGGATATAGCAATCAGCCCCAGCATTTT CASSYRRDRGYSNQPQHF
TRBJ2-1 . 12 TRBV5-8 . TGTGCCAGCAGCTTAACCCGGTTGGAGCAGTTCTTC CASSLTRLEQFF
TRBJ2-7 . 13 TRBV15 . TGTGCCACCAGCAGAGATCTTAATTACGAGCAGTACTTC CATSRDLNYEQYF
TRBJ2-7 TRBD1 16 TRBV9 few TGTGCCAGCAGCGCAGACGACAGGGGTCGAGCCTACGAGCAGTACTTC CASSADDRGRAYEQYF
TRBJ2-3 TRBD1 12 TRBV7-6 few TGTGCCAGCAGCCTGGACAGGGGGACGCAGTATTTT CASSLDRGTQYF
TRBJ2-1 TRBD2 14 TRBV10-3 once TGTGCCATCAGTGCACAAGGAGCGGGGCCCAAGCAGTTCTTC CAISAQGAGPKQFF
TRBJ1-2 . 14 TRBV2 . TGTGCCAGCAATCCGGCGAGGTTCGGATCCGGCTACACCTTC CASNPARFGSGYTF
TRBJ2-1 TRBD2 16 TRBV4-3 . TGCGCCAGCAGCCTAAATAGCGGGAGTTCCTACAATGAGCAGTTCTTC CASSLNSGSSYNEQFF
TRBJ2-7 . 15 TRBV4-3 . TGCGCCAGCAGCCAAGATCACGACTACTCCTACGAGCAGTACTTC CASSQDHDYSYEQYF
TRBJ1-1 . 13 TRBV6-5 . TGTGCCAGCAGATTCCGTGTTCACACTGAAGCTTTCTTT CASRFRVHTEAFF